The 24 T cell receptor beta chains below were found in one sample sequenced in a study of blood T cell repertoires in COVID-19. The method was immunoSEQ multiplex PCR; TCRdb's version includes in-frame clones alone and lacks a portion of them. The table includes 310,000 or so clones, approximately 89% detected once. The sample was peripheral blood. The receptors originated from a woman in her 30s with COVID-19, enrolled during active disease.

This chain uses TRBV5-1 with TRBJ2-5; 8 nucleotides match TRBD2. The CDR3 spans 15 residues. J lost 0 bases, V lost 1 base, and 2 bases had no gene match. Germline values: CDR1 SGHRS, CDR2 YFSETQ. The CDR3 nucleotides are TGCGCCAGCAGCTTGTGGGGACTAGACCAAGAGACCCAGTACTTC. This gives the protein CASSLWGLDQETQYF.

The rearrangement uses TRBV3-1 (or the pseudogene TRBV3-2) and TRBJ1-5; TRBD1 matches at 10 bases. This CDR3 is built from 16 residues. Germline trimming cut 1 base from V and 2 bases from J; bases unmatched to any gene: 2. The V gene's germline CDR1 is LGHDT and CDR2 YNNKEL (reference sequence). In DNA form, the CDR3 reads TGTGCCAGCAGCCAAGGAGGGACAGGGGGCAATCAGCCCCAGCATTTT. This encodes CASSQGGTGGNQPQHF.

The rearrangement links TRBV7-9 to TRBJ2-1; 10 bases are shared with TRBD1. The CDR3 spans 16 residues. With 5 bases clipped from V and 4 bases from J, the junction kept 8 bases outside the gene matches. Germline V gene lookup returns CDR1 SEHNR and CDR2 FQNEAQ (reference sequence). The CDR3 bases are TGTGCCAGCAGCCCCTTTTGGACAGGGGGTTACAATGAGCAGTTCTTC. Amino acid sequence: CASSPFWTGGYNEQFF. The full variable domain, rest sourced from reference TRBV7-9 and TRBJ2-1, is DTGVSQNPRHKITKRGQNVTFRCDPISEHNRLYWYRQTLGQGPEFLTYFQNEAQLEKSRLLSDRFSAERPKGSFSTLEIQRTEQGDSAMYLCASSPFWTGGYNEQFFGPGTRLTVL.

Worth noting for this clone: At one boundary the junction diverges from the germline segment, which might be a read error. The rearrangement joins TRBV6-1 to TRBJ1-1; D remains ambiguous. The CDR3 consists of 13 residues. Germline V gene lookup returns CDR1 MNHNS and CDR2 SASEGT. Here the CDR3 reads CASIRAGNAEAFF. The CDR3 nucleotides are TGTGCCAGCATCCGCGCGGGGAACGCTGAAGCTTTCTTT.

The J gene is TRBJ1-6, the V gene TRBV12-3 or TRBV12-4; D gene unclear. V shed 6 bases and J shed 0 bases, with 3 bases lying between them. The CDR3 covers 13 residues. CDR3 DNA: TGTGCCAGCAGGAGCTCCTATAATTCACCCCTCCACTTT. Translation gives CASRSSYNSPLHF.

Comment on this clone: This same CDR3 is encoded by further DNA sequences in the sample. The gene calls are TRBV5-1 and TRBJ1-3, with 7 bases fitting TRBD1. V gave up 4 bases and J gave up 1 base; unmatched junction bases: 8. CDR3 length: 16 amino acids. Germline values: CDR1 SGHRS, CDR2 YFSETQ. The CDR3 is CASSMTGTGSGNTIYF. Written as DNA, the CDR3 is TGCGCCAGCAGCATGACAGGGACGGGATCTGGAAACACCATATATTTT.

V and J are TRBV10-3 and TRBJ1-1; D may be TRBD1 (5 bases). The V gene lost 2 bases and the J gene lost 3 bases, with 7 bases spanning the gap. CDR1 ENHRY and CDR2 SYGVKD come from the germline V gene. The CDR3 contains 13 residues. The CDR3 DNA reads TGTGCCATCAGTGAGGAAGGGGACACTGAAGCTTTCTTT. This encodes CAISEEGDTEAFF.

J is TRBJ1-4 and V is TRBV28; 9 positions agree with TRBD1. The V segment lost 5 bases and the J segment 3 bases; nucleotides outside the gene matches: 7. Germline V lookup: CDR1 MDHEN, CDR2 SYDVKM. There are 16 residues in the CDR3. CDR3 DNA sequence: TGTGCCAGCAGTACCGGGACAGGGCCGCCTAATGAAAAACTGTTTTTT. The encoded protein is CASSTGTGPPNEKLFF.

V gene TRBV10-1 combines with J gene TRBJ2-5, with D tentatively TRBD2 (5 bases). The CDR3 extends over 15 amino acids. CDR1 and CDR2 from the germline V gene are WNHNN and SYGVQD (reference sequence). The germline V and J ends were trimmed by 0 bases and 0 bases, with 8 bases remaining between them. The CDR3 protein is CASSESLGDQETQYF. CDR3 sequence (DNA): TGCGCCAGCAGTGAGTCGCTCGGGGACCAAGAGACCCAGTACTTC.

This sequence joins TRBV5-1 and TRBJ2-1; 13 bases are shared with TRBD2. V shed 0 bases, J shed 3 bases, and the junction held 6 bases outside the gene matches. Germline CDR1 SGHRS, CDR2 YFSETQ. This CDR3 region has 18 residues. CDR3: CASSLVLAGGNDYNEQFF. CDR3 sequence (DNA): TGCGCCAGCAGCTTGGTACTAGCGGGAGGGAATGACTACAATGAGCAGTTCTTC.

Notes on this clone: Compared with germline, one end of the junction differs, possibly owing to a read error. The J gene is TRBJ1-5, the V gene TRBV6-1, with 9 positions matching TRBD1. CDR1 and CDR2 from the germline V gene are MNHNS and SASEGT. The CDR3 contains 15 residues. The CDR3 loop reads CASTEPGQGGQPQHF. CDR3 coding DNA: TGTGCCAGCACTGAACCGGGACAGGGTGGGCAGCCCCAGCATTTT.

The V and J genes are TRBV15 and TRBJ1-1; 7 nucleotides match TRBD1. Germline CDR1 LNHNV, CDR2 YYDKDF (reference sequence). The junction had 7 bases not matched to a gene; V was cut back by 8 bases and J by 1 base. The CDR3 contains 14 residues. CDR3 nucleotide sequence: TGTGCCACCGCGGGACAGTTAGAGAACACTGAAGCTTTCTTT. It is translated as CATAGQLENTEAFF.

The chain combines TRBV5-6 with TRBJ1-2, with a possible D match to TRBD1 (5 bases). V lost 2 bases, J lost 3 bases, and 8 bases lay in between. CDR1 and CDR2 (germline): SGHDT, YYEEEE. The CDR3 has 13 amino acids. CDR3 residues: CASSFGRDYGYTF. The DNA for the CDR3 is TGTGCCAGCAGCTTCGGCAGGGACTATGGCTACACCTTC.

V is TRBV7-9 and J is TRBJ1-1; 9 nucleotides match TRBD1. The CDR3 consists of 16 residues. Germline CDR1 SEHNR, CDR2 FQNEAQ (reference sequence). V dropped 5 bases and J dropped 1; count of bases not matched to a gene: 8. This CDR3 reads CASSPGTGLGNTEAFF. The CDR3 DNA sequence: TGTGCCAGCAGCCCTGGGACAGGGTTGGGGAACACTGAAGCTTTCTTT.

The rearrangement uses TRBV5-6 and TRBJ2-2, with D maybe TRBD1 (5 bases). The ends were cut back, 6 bases at V and 4 bases at J, with 19 bases in the middle. Germline lookup yields CDR1 SGHDT and CDR2 YYEEEE. This CDR3 is built from 16 residues. The CDR3 region has the DNA TGTGCCAGCACCTGGCTCGACAGCCGATCCACCGGGGAGCTGTTTTTT. This sequence encodes CASTWLDSRSTGELFF.

The CDR3: CSVPGHPSSYEQYF. The CDR3 bases are TGCAGCGTTCCGGGACATCCATCCTCCTACGAGCAGTACTTC. The chain employs TRBV29-1 and TRBJ2-7; D is perhaps TRBD1 (6 bases). The CDR3 contains 14 residues. Trimming shortened V by 5 bases and J by 0 bases, and 14 bases separated the two germline ends. Germline V gene lookup returns CDR1 SQVTM and CDR2 ANQGSEA.

The chain has TRBV11-2 and TRBJ2-7, with TRBD2 identical over 12 bases. V lost 0 bases and J lost 4; bases outside the gene matches: 7. The germline V gene has CDR1 SGHAT and CDR2 FQNNGV. CDR3 length equals 17 residues. CDR3 region: CASSLDLGLAGTYEQYF. For the CDR3, the DNA is TGTGCCAGCAGCTTAGATCTGGGACTAGCGGGCACTTACGAGCAGTACTTC.

CDR3 sequence (DNA): TGTGCCAGCAGCTTGGTTGGGGGCAAGAACACTGAAGCTTTCTTT. Amino acid sequence: CASSLVGGKNTEAFF. This rearrangement joins TRBV5-6 to TRBJ1-1, with a possible D match to TRBD1 (6 bases). The CDR3 is 15 residues long. V lost 0 bases and J 1 base, leaving 10 bases between the germline ends. Germline CDR1 reads SGHDT; CDR2 reads YYEEEE. The full variable domain, completed using reference TRBV5-6 and TRBJ1-1, is DAGVTQSPTHLIKTRGQQVTLRCSPKSGHDTVSWYQQALGQGPQFIFQYYEEEERQRGNFPDRFSGHQFPNYSSELNVNALLLGDSALYLCASSLVGGKNTEAFFGQGTRLTVV.

The V call is TRBV24-1, the J call TRBJ2-6; D remains unclear. V shed 9 bases and J shed 3 bases, with 11 bases lying between them. The CDR3 spans 14 residues. Germline V gene lookup returns CDR1 KGHDR and CDR2 SFDVKD. In nucleotides, the CDR3 is TGTGCCACCGCTCCTACTTATGGGGCCAACGTCCTGACTTTC. It specifies CATAPTYGANVLTF.

The chain combines TRBV7-2 with TRBJ2-6, with 7 nucleotides matching TRBD2. The CDR3 covers 15 residues. Germline V gives CDR1 SGHTA, CDR2 FQGNSA. J was trimmed by 7 bases and V by 0 bases; bases with no gene match: 3. The chain's CDR3 is CASSLARLAANVLTF. CDR3 DNA: TGTGCCAGCAGCTTAGCTCGACTAGCAGCCAACGTCCTGACTTTC.

The chain carries TRBV15 and TRBJ2-1; a possible D gene is TRBD2 (5 bases). CDR3 length: 15 amino acids. Trimming stripped 2 bases from V and 10 bases from J, with 18 bases between. Germline CDR1 reads LNHNV; CDR2 reads YYDKDF (reference sequence). Here the CDR3 reads CATSRSGSKAKEQFF. In DNA, the CDR3 is TGTGCCACCAGCAGAAGTGGGAGCAAGGCGAAGGAGCAGTTCTTC.

The chain employs TRBV14 and TRBJ1-6; 8 bases fit TRBD1. The J segment lost 6 bases and the V segment lost 4 bases, leaving 8 bases of the junction unmatched. The CDR3 is 16 amino acids. The germline V gene has CDR1 SGHDN and CDR2 FVKESK. This chain's CDR3 is CASSLDRGWGNSPLHF. The CDR3 DNA reads TGTGCCAGCAGCCTCGACAGGGGATGGGGTAATTCACCCCTCCACTTT. Full variable domain (outside the CDR3, taken from reference TRBV14 and TRBJ1-6): EAGVTQFPSHSVIEKGQTVTLRCDPISGHDNLYWYRRVMGKEIKFLLHFVKESKQDESGMPNNRFLAERTGGTYSTLKVQPAELEDSGVYFCASSLDRGWGNSPLHFGNGTRLTVT.

This rearrangement joins TRBV6-6 to TRBJ2-5; 10 positions match TRBD2. CDR3 length: 16 residues. Germline CDR1 and CDR2: MNHNY and SVGAGI (reference sequence). V shed 2 bases, J shed 5 bases, and the junction held 8 bases outside the gene matches. The CDR3 sequence: CASSYRSGRARETQYF. The CDR3 nucleotides read TGTGCCAGCAGTTACCGGAGCGGGAGGGCCCGGGAGACCCAGTACTTC.

The genes are TRBV10-3 and TRBJ1-1; TRBD1 agrees at 9 bases. This CDR3 is built from 12 residues. Looked up from germline, CDR1 is ENHRY and CDR2 is SYGVKD. The ends lost 6 bases at V and 4 bases at J; junction bases unmatched: 0. The CDR3 DNA is TGTGCCATCAGACAGGGGGCCACTGAAGCTTTCTTT. This sequence encodes CAIRQGATEAFF.